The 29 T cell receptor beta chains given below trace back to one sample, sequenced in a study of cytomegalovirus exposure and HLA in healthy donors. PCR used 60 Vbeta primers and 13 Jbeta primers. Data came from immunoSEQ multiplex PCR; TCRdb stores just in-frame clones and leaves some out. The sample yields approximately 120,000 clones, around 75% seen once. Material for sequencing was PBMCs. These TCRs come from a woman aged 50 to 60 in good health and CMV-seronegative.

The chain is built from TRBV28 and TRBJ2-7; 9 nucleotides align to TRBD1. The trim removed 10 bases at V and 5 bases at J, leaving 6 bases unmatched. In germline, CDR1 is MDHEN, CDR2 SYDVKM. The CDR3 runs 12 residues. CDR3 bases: TGTGCCATTTGGGACAGGGTCAACGAGCAGTACTTC. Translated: CAIWDRVNEQYF.

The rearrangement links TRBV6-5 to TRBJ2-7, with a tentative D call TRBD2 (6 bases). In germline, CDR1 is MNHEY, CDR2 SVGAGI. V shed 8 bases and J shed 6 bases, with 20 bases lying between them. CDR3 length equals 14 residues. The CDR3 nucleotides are TGTGCCAGCGCCTCGGGACTCATGAGAATCGAGCAGTACTTC. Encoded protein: CASASGLMRIEQYF.

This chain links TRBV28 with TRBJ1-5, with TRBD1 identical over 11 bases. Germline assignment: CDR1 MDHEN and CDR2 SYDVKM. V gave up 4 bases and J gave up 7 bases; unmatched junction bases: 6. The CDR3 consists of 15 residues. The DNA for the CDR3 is TGTGCCAGCAGTTCCGGGACAGGGGGACGGCAGCCCCAGCATTTT. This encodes CASSSGTGGRQPQHF.

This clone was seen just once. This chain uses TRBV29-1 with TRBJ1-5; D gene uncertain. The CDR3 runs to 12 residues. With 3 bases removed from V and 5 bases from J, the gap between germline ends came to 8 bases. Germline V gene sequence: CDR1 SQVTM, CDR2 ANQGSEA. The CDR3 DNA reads TGCAGCGTTGATGGGCAACATCAGCCCCAGCATTTT. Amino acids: CSVDGQHQPQHF.

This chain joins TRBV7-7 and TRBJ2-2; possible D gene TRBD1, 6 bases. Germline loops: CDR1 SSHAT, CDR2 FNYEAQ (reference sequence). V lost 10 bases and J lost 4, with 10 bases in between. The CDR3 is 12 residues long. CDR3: CATRGVTGELFF. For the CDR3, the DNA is TGTGCCACCAGGGGCGTCACCGGGGAGCTGTTTTTT.

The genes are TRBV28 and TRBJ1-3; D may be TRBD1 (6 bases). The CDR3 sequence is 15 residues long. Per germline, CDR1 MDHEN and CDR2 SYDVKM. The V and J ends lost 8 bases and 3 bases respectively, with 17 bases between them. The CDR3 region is CASVGQPNYGNTIYF. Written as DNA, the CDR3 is TGTGCCAGCGTCGGACAGCCAAATTATGGAAACACCATATATTTT. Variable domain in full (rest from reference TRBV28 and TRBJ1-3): DVKVTQSSRYLVKRTGEKVFLECVQDMDHENMFWYRQDPGLGLRLIYFSYDVKMKEKGDIPEGYSVSREKKERFSLILESASTNQTSMYLCASVGQPNYGNTIYFGEGSWLTVV.

The CDR3 nucleotides are TGCGCCAGCAGCTTGGAATGGGCGGGGGAGCAGTACTTC. Its translation: CASSLEWAGEQYF. The V gene is TRBV5-1, the J gene TRBJ2-7; TRBD2 is a possible D gene (6 bases). The ends were cut back, 0 bases at V and 7 bases at J, with 11 bases in the middle. Per the germline V gene, CDR1 is SGHRS and CDR2 is YFSETQ. CDR3 length: 13 amino acids.

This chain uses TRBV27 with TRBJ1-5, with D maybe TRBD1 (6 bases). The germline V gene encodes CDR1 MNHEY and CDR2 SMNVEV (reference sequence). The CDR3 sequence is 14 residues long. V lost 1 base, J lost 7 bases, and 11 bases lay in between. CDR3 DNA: TGTGCCAGCAGTTTATGGGGGGGCGGGCAGCCCCAGCATTTT. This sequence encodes CASSLWGGGQPQHF.

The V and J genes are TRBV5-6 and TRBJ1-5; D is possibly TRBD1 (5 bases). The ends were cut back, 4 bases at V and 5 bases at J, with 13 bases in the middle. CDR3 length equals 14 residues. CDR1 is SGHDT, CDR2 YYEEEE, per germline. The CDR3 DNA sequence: TGTGCCAGCAGCCAGGGTCTGGGCGATCAGCCCCAGCATTTT. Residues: CASSQGLGDQPQHF. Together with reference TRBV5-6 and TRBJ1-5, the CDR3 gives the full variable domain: DAGVTQSPTHLIKTRGQQVTLRCSPKSGHDTVSWYQQALGQGPQFIFQYYEEEERQRGNFPDRFSGHQFPNYSSELNVNALLLGDSALYLCASSQGLGDQPQHFGDGTRLSIL.

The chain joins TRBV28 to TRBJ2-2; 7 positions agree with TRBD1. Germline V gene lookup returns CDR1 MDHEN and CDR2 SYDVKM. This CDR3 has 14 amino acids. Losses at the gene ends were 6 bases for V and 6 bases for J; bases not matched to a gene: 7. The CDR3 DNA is TGTGCCAGCAGAACCGCCGGGACAGCCGGGGAGCTGTTTTTT. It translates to CASRTAGTAGELFF.

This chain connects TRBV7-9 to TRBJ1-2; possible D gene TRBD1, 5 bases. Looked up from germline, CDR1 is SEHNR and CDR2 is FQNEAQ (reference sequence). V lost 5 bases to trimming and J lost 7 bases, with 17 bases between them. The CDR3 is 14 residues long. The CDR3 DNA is TGTGCCAGCAGCCTTACTGGGACTAGGAGTGGCTACACCTTC. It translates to CASSLTGTRSGYTF.

This CDR3 reads CASRGSSYEQYF. CDR3 nucleotide sequence: TGTGCCAGCAGAGGGAGCTCCTACGAGCAGTACTTC. The V and J genes are TRBV7-2 and TRBJ2-7, with D maybe TRBD2 (5 bases). Germline CDR1 reads SGHTA; CDR2 reads FQGNSA. V lost 6 bases, J lost 0 bases, and 6 bases lay in between. The CDR3 sequence is 12 residues long.

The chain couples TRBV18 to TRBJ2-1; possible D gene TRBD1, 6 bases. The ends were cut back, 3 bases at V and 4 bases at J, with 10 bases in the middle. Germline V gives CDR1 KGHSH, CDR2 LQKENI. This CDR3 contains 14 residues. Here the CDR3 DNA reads TGTGCCAGCTCACCCGAGACAGGTTACAATGAGCAGTTCTTC. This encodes CASSPETGYNEQFF.

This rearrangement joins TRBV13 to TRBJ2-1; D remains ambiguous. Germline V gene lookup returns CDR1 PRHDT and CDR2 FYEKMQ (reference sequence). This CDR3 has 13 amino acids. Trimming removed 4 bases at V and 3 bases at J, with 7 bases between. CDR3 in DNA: TGTGCCAGCAGCTCTTACTACTACAATGAGCAGTTCTTC. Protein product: CASSSYYYNEQFF. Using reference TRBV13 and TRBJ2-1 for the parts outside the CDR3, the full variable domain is AAGVIQSPRHLIKEKRETATLKCYPIPRHDTVYWYQQGPGQDPQFLISFYEKMQSDKGSIPDRFSAQQFSDYHSELNMSSLELGDSALYFCASSSYYYNEQFFGPGTRLTVL.

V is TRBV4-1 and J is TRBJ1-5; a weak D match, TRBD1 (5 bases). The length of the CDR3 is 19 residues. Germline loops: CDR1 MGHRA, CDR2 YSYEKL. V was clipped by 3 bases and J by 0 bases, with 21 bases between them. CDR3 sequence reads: CASSQRVGGLQDSNQPQHF. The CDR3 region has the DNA TGCGCCAGCAGCCAGCGAGTAGGTGGGCTACAGGATAGCAATCAGCCCCAGCATTTT.

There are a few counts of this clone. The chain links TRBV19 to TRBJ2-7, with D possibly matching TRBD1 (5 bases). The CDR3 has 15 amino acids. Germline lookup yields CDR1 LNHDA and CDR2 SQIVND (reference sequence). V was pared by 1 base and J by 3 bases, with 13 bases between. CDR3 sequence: CASSIAAGIGYEQYF. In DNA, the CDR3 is TGTGCCAGTAGTATAGCAGCAGGGATAGGCTACGAGCAGTACTTC.

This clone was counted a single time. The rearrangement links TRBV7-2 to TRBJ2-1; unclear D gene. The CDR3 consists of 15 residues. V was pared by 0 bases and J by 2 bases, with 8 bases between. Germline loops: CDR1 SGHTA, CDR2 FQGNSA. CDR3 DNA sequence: TGTGCCAGCAGCTTAGCGTGGGCGACCTACAATGAGCAGTTCTTC. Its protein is CASSLAWATYNEQFF.

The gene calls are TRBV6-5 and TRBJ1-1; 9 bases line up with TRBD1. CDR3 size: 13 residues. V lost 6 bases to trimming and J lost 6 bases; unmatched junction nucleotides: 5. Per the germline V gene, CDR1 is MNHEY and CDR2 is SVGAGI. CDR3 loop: CASRYRTGAEAFF. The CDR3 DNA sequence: TGTGCCAGCAGGTATAGGACAGGGGCTGAAGCTTTCTTT.

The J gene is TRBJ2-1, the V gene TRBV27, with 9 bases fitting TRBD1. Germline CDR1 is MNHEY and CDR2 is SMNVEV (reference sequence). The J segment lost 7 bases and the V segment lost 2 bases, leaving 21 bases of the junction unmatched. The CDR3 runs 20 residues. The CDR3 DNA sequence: TGTGCCAGCAGTTTAATCAAAGGTCTCCTGACAGGGGGAAGAGAGAATGAGCAGTTCTTC. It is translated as CASSLIKGLLTGGRENEQFF.

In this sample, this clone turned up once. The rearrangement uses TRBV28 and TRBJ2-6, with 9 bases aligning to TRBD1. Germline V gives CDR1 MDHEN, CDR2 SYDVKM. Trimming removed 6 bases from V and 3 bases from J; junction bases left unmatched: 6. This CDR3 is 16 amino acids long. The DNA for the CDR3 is TGTGCCAGCAGCCGGACAGGGGTAAATGGGGCCAACGTCCTGACTTTC. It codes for CASSRTGVNGANVLTF.

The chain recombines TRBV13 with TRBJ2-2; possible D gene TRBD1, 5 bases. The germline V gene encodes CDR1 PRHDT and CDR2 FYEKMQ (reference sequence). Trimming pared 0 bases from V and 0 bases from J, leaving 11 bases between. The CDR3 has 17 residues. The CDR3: CASSLGLRTTNTGELFF. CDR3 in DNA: TGTGCCAGCAGCTTAGGGCTGCGGACAACGAACACCGGGGAGCTGTTTTTT. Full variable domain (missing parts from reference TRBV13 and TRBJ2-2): AAGVIQSPRHLIKEKRETATLKCYPIPRHDTVYWYQQGPGQDPQFLISFYEKMQSDKGSIPDRFSAQQFSDYHSELNMSSLELGDSALYFCASSLGLRTTNTGELFFGEGSRLTVL.

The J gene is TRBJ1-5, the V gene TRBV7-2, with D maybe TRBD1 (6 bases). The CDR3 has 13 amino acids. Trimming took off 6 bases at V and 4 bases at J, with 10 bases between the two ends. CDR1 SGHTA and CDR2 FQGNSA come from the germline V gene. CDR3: CASSNRDNQPQHF. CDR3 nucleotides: TGTGCCAGCAGTAACAGGGATAATCAGCCCCAGCATTTT.

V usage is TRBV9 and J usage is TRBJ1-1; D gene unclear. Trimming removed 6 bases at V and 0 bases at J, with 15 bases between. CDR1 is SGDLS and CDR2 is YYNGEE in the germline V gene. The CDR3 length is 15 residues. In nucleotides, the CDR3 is TGTGCCAGCACCCTAGTTGGAAACATGAACACTGAAGCTTTCTTT. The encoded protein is CASTLVGNMNTEAFF.

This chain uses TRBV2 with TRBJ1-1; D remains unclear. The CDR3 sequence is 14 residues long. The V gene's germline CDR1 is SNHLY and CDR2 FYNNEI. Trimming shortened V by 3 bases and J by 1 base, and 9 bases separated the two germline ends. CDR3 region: CASSDPVRNTEAFF. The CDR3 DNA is TGTGCCAGCAGTGACCCCGTGCGGAACACTGAAGCTTTCTTT.

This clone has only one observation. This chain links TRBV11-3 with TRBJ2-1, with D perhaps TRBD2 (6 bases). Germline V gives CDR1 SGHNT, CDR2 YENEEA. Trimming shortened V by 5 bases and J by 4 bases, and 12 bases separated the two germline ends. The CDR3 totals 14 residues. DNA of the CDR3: TGTGCCAGCAGCGTCGGAGGGAGATACAATGAGCAGTTCTTC. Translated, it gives CASSVGGRYNEQFF.

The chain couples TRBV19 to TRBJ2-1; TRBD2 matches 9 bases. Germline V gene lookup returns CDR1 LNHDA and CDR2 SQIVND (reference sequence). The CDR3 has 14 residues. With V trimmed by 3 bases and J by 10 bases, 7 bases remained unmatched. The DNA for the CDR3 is TGTGCCAGTAGTATGGCGGGAGGGCCTTCGGAGCAGTTCTTC. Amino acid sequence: CASSMAGGPSEQFF.

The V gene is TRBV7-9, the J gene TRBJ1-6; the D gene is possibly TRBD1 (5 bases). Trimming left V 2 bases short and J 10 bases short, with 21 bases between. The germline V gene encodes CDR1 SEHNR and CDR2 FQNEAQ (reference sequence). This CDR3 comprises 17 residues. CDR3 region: CASSLSRMGGIVSPLHF. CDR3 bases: TGTGCCAGCAGCTTATCCAGGATGGGGGGAATTGTCTCACCCCTCCACTTT.

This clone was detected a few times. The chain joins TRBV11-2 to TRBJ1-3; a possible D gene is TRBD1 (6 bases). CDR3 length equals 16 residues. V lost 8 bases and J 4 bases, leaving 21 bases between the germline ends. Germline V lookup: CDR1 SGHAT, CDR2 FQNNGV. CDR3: CASEKEGGGQGNTIYF. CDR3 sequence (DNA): TGTGCCAGCGAGAAGGAAGGGGGGGGTCAAGGAAACACCATATATTTT.

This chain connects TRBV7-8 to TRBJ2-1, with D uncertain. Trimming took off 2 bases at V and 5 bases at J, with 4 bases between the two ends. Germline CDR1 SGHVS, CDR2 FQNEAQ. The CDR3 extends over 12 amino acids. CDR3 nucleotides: TGTGCCAGCAGCTTAACTAACAATGAGCAGTTCTTC. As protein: CASSLTNNEQFF.